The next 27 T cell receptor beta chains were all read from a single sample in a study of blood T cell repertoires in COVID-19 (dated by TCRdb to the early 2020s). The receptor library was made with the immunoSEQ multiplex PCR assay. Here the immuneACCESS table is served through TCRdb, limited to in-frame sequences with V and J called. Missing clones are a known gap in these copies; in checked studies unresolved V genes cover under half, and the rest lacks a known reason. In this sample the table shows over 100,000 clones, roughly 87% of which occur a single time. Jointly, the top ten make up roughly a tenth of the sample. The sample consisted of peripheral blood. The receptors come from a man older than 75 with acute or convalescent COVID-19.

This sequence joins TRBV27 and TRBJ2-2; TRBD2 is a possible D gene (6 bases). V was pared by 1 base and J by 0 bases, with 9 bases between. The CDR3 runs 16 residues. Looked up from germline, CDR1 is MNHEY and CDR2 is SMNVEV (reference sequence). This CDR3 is CASSLFGGTNTGELFF. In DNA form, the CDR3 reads TGTGCCAGCAGTTTATTCGGGGGAACGAACACCGGGGAGCTGTTTTTT.

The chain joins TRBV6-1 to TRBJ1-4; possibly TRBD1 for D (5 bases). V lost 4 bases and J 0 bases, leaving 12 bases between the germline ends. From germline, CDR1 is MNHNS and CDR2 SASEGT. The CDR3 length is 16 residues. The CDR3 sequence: CASSVAGTATNEKLFF. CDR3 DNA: TGTGCCAGCAGTGTCGCAGGGACTGCAACTAATGAAAAACTGTTTTTT.

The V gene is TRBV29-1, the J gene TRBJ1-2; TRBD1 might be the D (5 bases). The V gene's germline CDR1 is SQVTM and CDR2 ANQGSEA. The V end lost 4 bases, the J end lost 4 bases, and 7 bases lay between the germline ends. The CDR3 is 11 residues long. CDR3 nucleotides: TGCAGCGTTGGGCAGGGCTATGGCTACACCTTC. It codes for CSVGQGYGYTF. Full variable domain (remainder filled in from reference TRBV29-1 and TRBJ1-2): SAVISQKPSRDICQRGTSLTIQCQVDSQVTMMFWYRQQPGQSLTLIATANQGSEATYESGFVIDKFPISRPNLTFSTLTVSNMSPEDSSIYLCSVGQGYGYTFGSGTRLTVV.

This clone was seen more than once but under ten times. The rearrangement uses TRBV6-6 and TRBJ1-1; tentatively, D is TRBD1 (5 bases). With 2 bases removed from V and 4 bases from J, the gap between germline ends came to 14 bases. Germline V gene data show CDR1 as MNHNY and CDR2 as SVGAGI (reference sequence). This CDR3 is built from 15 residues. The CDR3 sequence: CASSYGARSSTEAFF. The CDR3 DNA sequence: TGTGCCAGCAGTTACGGGGCCAGGTCGAGCACTGAAGCTTTCTTT.

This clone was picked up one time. This chain's CDR3 is CAINSGSLAGELFF. In nucleotides, the CDR3 is TGTGCCATCAACAGCGGGAGCTTGGCCGGGGAGCTGTTTTTT. The chain has TRBV10-3 and TRBJ2-2, with 8 positions matching TRBD2. The CDR3 runs 14 residues. The ends lost 7 bases at V and 6 bases at J; junction bases unmatched: 7. CDR1 and CDR2 from the germline V gene are ENHRY and SYGVKD.

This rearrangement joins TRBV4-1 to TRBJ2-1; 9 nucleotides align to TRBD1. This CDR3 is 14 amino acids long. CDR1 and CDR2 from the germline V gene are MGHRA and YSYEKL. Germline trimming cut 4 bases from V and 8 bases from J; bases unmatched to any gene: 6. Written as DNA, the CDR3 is TGCGCCAGCAGCCTCCCGGGACAGGGATATGAGCAGTTCTTC. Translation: CASSLPGQGYEQFF.

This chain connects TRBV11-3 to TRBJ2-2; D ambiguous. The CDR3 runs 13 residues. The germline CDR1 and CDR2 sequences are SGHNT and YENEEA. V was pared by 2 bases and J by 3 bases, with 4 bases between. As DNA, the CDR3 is TGTGCCAGCAGCTTACGCGACACCGGGGAGCTGTTTTTT. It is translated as CASSLRDTGELFF.

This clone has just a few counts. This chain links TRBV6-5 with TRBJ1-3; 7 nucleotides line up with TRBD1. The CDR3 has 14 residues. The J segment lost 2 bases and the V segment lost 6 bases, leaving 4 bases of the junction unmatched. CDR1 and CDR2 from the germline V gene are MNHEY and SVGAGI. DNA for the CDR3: TGTGCCAGCAGAGACCAGGGGGCTGGAAACACCATATATTTT. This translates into CASRDQGAGNTIYF.

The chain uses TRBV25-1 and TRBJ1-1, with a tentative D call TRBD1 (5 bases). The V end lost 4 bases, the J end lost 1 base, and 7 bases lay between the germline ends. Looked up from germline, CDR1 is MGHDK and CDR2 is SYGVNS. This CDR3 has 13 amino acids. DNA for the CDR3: TGTGCCAGCAGTGCACAGGCGAACACTGAAGCTTTCTTT. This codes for CASSAQANTEAFF.

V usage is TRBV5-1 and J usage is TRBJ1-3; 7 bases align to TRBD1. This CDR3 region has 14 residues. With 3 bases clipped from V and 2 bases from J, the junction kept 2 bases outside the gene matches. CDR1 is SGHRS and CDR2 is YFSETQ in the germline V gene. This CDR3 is CASSSGTAGNTIYF. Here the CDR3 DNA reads TGCGCCAGCAGCTCAGGGACAGCTGGAAACACCATATATTTT. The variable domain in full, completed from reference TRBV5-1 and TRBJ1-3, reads KAGVTQTPRYLIKTRGQQVTLSCSPISGHRSVSWYQQTPGQGLQFLFEYFSETQRNKGNFPGRFSGRQFSNSRSEMNVSTLELGDSALYLCASSSGTAGNTIYFGEGSWLTVV.

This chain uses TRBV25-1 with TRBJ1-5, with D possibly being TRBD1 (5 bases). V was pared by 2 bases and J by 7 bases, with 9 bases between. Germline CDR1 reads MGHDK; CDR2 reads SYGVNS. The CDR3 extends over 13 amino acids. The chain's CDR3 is CASSEQGLQPQHF. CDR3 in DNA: TGTGCCAGCAGTGAACAGGGTTTACAGCCCCAGCATTTT.

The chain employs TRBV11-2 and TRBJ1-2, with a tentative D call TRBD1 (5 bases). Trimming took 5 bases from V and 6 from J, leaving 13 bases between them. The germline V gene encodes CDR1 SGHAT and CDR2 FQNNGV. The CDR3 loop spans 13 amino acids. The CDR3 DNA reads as TGTGCCAGCAGCATCGGGGGTGCTAATGGCTACACCTTC. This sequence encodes CASSIGGANGYTF.

The CDR3 sequence is CASSLAPGVGANYGYTF. The DNA for the CDR3 is TGTGCCAGCAGCTTAGCGCCGGGGGTTGGGGCTAACTATGGCTACACCTTC. This chain uses TRBV7-2 with TRBJ1-2, with D tentatively TRBD1 (5 bases). CDR3 length equals 17 residues. The germline CDR1 and CDR2 sequences are SGHTA and FQGNSA. V lost 0 bases to trimming and J lost 0 bases, with 14 bases between them.

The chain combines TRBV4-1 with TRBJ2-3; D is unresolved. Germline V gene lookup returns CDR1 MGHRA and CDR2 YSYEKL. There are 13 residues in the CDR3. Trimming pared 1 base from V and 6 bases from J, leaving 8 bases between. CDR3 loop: CASSQVVGDTQYF. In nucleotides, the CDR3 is TGCGCCAGCAGCCAAGTTGTCGGGGATACGCAGTATTTT.

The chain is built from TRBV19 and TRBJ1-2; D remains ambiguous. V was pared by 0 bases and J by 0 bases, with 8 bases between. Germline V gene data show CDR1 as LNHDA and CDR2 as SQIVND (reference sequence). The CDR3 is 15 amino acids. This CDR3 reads CASSIDRGANYGYTF. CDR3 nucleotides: TGTGCCAGTAGTATAGACCGGGGAGCTAACTATGGCTACACCTTC. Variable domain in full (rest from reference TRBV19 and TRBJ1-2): DGGITQSPKYLFRKEGQNVTLSCEQNLNHDAMYWYRQDPGQGLRLIYYSQIVNDFQKGDIAEGYSVSREKKESFPLTVTSAQKNPTAFYLCASSIDRGANYGYTFGSGTRLTVV.

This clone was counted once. The CDR3, as DNA: TGTGCCAGCAGCTTGGGGGGGACAGGCACAGATACGCAGTATTTT. It encodes CASSLGGTGTDTQYF. The rearrangement links TRBV5-4 to TRBJ2-3, with 7 bases identical to TRBD1. The CDR3 runs to 15 residues. V gave up 0 bases and J gave up 1 base; unmatched junction bases: 2. Germline values: CDR1 SGHNT, CDR2 YYREEE (reference sequence).

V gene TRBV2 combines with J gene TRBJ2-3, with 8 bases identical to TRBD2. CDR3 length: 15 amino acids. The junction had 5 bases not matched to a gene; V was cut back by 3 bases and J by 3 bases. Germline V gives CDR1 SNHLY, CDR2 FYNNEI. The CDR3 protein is CASSERLARTDTQYF. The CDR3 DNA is TGTGCCAGCAGTGAGAGACTAGCGCGGACAGATACGCAGTATTTT. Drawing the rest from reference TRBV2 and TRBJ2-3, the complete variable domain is EPEVTQTPSHQVTQMGQEVILRCVPISNHLYFYWYRQILGQKVEFLVSFYNNEISEKSEIFDDQFSVERPDGSNFTLKIRSTKLEDSAMYFCASSERLARTDTQYFGPGTRLTVL.

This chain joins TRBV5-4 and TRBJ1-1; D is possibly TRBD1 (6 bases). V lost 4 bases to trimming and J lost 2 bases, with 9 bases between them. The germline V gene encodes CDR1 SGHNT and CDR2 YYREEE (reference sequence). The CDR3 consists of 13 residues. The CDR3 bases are TGTGCCAGCAGCGGACAGCGAAACACTGAAGCTTTCTTT. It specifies CASSGQRNTEAFF.

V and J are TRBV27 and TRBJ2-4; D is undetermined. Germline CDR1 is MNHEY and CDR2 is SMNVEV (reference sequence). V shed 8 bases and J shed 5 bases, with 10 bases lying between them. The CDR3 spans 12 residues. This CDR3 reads CASGRPENIQYF. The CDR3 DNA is TGTGCCAGCGGCCGCCCAGAAAACATTCAGTACTTC.

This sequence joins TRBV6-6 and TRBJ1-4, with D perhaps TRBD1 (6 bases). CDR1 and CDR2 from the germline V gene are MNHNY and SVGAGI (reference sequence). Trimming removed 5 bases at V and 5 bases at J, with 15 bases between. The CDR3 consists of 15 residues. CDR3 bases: TGTGCCAGCAGTGGTTCAGGGGAAAGGAATGAAAAACTGTTTTTT. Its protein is CASSGSGERNEKLFF.

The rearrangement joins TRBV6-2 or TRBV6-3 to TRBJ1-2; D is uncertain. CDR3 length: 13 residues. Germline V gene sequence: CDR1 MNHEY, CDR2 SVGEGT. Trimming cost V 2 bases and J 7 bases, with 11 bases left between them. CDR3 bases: TGTGCCAGCAGTTACGAGAGGGTGCGTGGCTACACCTTC. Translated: CASSYERVRGYTF.

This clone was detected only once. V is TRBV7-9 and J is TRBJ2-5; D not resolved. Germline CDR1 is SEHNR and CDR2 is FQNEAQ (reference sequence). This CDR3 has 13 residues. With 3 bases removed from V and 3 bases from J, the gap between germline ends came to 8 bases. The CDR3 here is CASSFYPEETQYF. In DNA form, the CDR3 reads TGTGCCAGCAGCTTTTACCCGGAAGAGACCCAGTACTTC.

The CDR3 region is CASSYPTGQGGAKNIQYF. CDR3 in DNA: TGTGCCAGCAGCTACCCTACCGGACAGGGAGGAGCCAAAAACATTCAGTACTTC. The J gene is TRBJ2-4, the V gene TRBV7-9; 8 nucleotides agree with TRBD1. The germline V gene encodes CDR1 SEHNR and CDR2 FQNEAQ (reference sequence). The CDR3 runs to 18 residues. The V and J ends lost 4 bases and 0 bases, in that order; junction bases with no gene match: 11.

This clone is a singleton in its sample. As DNA, the CDR3 is TGCAGCGTTGTGGGACACAAGGGCATTCAGTACTTC. Its protein product is CSVVGHKGIQYF. The rearrangement links TRBV29-1 to TRBJ2-4, with D possibly matching TRBD1 (6 bases). Germline values: CDR1 SQVTM, CDR2 ANQGSEA. V lost 4 bases and J lost 9, with 13 bases in between. The CDR3 totals 12 residues.

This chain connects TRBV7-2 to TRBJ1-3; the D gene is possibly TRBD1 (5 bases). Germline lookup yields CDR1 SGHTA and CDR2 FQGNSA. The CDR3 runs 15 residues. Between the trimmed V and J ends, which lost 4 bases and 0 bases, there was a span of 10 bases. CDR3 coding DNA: TGTGCCAGCAGCTATAGACAGAGCTCTGGAAACACCATATATTTT. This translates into CASSYRQSSGNTIYF.

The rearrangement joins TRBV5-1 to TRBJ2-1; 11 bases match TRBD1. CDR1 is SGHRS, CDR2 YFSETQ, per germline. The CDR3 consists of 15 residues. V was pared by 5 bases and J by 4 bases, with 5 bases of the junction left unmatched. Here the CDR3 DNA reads TGCGCCAGCAGACGCGGACAGGGGGCTTACAATGAGCAGTTCTTC. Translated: CASRRGQGAYNEQFF.

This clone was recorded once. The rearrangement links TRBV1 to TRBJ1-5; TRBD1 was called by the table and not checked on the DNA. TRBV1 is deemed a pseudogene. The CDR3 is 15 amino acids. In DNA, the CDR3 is TGCACCAGCAGCCAAGAGACAGGGTACAATCAGCCCCAGCATTTT. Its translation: CTSSQETGYNQPQHF.